This TCR beta chain was captured by sequencing in a study of identical twins' blood T cells. Both ends of each TCR cDNA library bore sample-specific barcodes. Via MiXCR, TCRdb re-called the 5' RACE reads, giving one row per CDR3 protein. This sample has hundreds of thousands of distinct CDR3 sequences, with approximately 30% found just once. Germline lookup yields CDR1 SGDLS and CDR2 YYNGEE. The CDR3 is made up of 15 amino acids. The V end was cut by 0 bases, the J end by 1 base, with 8 bases between. Regarding the study as a whole: Shared CDR3 clonotype counts between two donors mainly tracked the product of their cloneset sizes, twins included. Shared environment remains a possible cause of twin similarity.

This clonotype was picked up a small number of times. Antigen: not known. The sequence was obtained from a woman aged 18-55 years in good health. The chain has TRBV9 and TRBJ1-5; D is undetermined. The material sequenced was PBMCs. The DNA for the CDR3 is TGTGCCAGCAGCGTAGGAGGGCCCAGCAATCAGCCCCAGCATTTT. This codes for CASSVGGPSNQPQHF.